A selection of T cell receptor beta chains follows, all from one sample in a study of T cell responses to AZD1222 COVID-19 vaccine. Profiled with immunoSEQ multiplex PCR; TCRdb holds only in-frame clones, not every one. The table includes some 170,000 clones, more than 75% detected once. The sequencing used peripheral blood, collected 28 days after the second AZD1222 dose. The receptor source for this set is an adult who received the AZD1222 COVID-19 vaccine. Each CDR3 is given with its conserved first and last residue. The D gene is left open where the match is weak. Size values are once, few and many counts, or a class for expanded clones, and some rows have none.

abundance	v_gene	j_gene	d_gene	CDR3aa	CDR3nt
-	TRBV5-8	TRBJ1-1	-	CASSLSAFF	TGTGCCAGCAGCTTGAGCGCTTTCTTT
-	TRBV6-5	TRBJ2-3	TRBD1	CASGSRDRFF	TGTGCCAGCGGGTCACGGGACAGATTTTTT
-	TRBV7-9	TRBJ1-3	-	CASSLDTRLISGNTIYF	TGTGCCAGCAGCTTAGATACCCGACTGATCTCTGGAAACACCATATATTTT
-	TRBV19	TRBJ2-7	-	CASSRASHGFEYEQYF	TGTGCCAGTAGTAGGGCATCACATGGGTTCGAGTACGAGCAGTACTTC
-	TRBV12-3/TRBV12-4	TRBJ1-1	-	CASSLQGNTEAFF	TGTGCCAGCAGTTTGCAGGGGAACACTGAAGCTTTCTTT
-	TRBV5-6	TRBJ2-7	-	CASSSGTGSYEQYF	TGTGCCAGCAGCTCCGGGACTGGCTCCTACGAGCAGTACTTC
-	TRBV2	TRBJ1-1	TRBD1	CASGTGFSEAFF	TGTGCCAGCGGGACAGGTTTTTCTGAAGCTTTCTTT
-	TRBV5-1	TRBJ2-7	-	CASSLSLDNSHPYEQYF	TGCGCCAGCAGCTTGTCCTTGGACAACAGTCACCCCTACGAGCAGTACTTC
-	TRBV5-4	TRBJ1-3	-	CASSSGGFGNTIYF	TGTGCCAGCAGCTCGGGGGGGTTTGGAAACACCATATATTTT
-	TRBV20-1	TRBJ2-3	-	CSARDRGTQYF	TGCAGTGCTAGAGATCGCGGCACGCAGTATTTT
once	TRBV9	TRBJ2-7	-	CASSVAAGLTYEQYF	TGTGCCAGCAGCGTAGCGGCGGGCCTGACCTACGAGCAGTACTTC
-	TRBV18	TRBJ2-7	TRBD1	CASSSLTGGIDEQYF	TGTGCCAGCTCAAGTCTGACAGGGGGCATCGACGAGCAGTACTTC
-	TRBV5-1	TRBJ2-2	-	CASSLSTVMNTGELFF	TGCGCCAGCAGCTTGAGTACGGTGATGAACACCGGGGAGCTGTTTTTT
-	TRBV5-1	TRBJ1-5	-	CASSLGGEGQPQHF	TGCGCCAGCAGCTTAGGGGGAGAGGGGCAGCCCCAGCATTTT
once	TRBV3-1/TRBV3-2	TRBJ2-3	TRBD2	CASSSQPGGAGDTQYF	TGTGCCAGCAGTTCCCAGCCCGGGGGGGCGGGAGATACGCAGTATTTT
many	TRBV2	TRBJ1-2	-	CASSTNRVNYGYTF	TGTGCCAGCAGTACTAACAGGGTCAACTATGGCTACACCTTC
-	TRBV4-3	TRBJ2-1	TRBD1	CASSLQWSRDSHNEQFF	TGCGCCAGCAGCCTCCAGTGGTCCCGGGACAGCCACAATGAGCAGTTCTTC
-	TRBV11-3	TRBJ1-1	-	CASSSGTSRSFF	TGTGCCAGCAGCTCGGGGACCTCTAGGTCTTTCTTT
-	TRBV13	TRBJ2-1	-	CASSAGGPYNEQFF	TGTGCCAGCAGCGCCGGGGGCCCCTACAATGAGCAGTTCTTC